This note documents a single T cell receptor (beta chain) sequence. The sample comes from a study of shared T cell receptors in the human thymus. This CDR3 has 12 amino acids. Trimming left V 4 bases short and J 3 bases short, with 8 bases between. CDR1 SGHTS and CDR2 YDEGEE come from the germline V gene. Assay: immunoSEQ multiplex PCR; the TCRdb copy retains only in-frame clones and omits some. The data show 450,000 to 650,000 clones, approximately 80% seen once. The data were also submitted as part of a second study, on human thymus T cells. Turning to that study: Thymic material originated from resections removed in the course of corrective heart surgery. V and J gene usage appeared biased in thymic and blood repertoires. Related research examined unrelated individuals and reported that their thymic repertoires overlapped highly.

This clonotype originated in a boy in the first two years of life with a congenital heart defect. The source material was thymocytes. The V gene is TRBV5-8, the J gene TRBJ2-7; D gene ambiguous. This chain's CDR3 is CASSPVGYEQYF. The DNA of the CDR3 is TGTGCCAGCAGCCCCGTCGGCTACGAGCAGTACTTC.